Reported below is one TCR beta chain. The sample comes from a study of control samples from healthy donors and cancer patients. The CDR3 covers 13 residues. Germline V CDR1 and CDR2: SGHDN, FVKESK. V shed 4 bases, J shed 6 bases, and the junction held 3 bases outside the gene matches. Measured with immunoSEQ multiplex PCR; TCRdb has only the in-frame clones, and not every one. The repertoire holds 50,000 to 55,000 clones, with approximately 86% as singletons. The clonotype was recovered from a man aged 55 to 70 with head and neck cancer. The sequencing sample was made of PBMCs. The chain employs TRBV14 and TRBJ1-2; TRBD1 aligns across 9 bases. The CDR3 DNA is TGTGCCAGCAGCCGGGACAGGGTGAATGGCTACACCTTC. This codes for CASSRDRVNGYTF.